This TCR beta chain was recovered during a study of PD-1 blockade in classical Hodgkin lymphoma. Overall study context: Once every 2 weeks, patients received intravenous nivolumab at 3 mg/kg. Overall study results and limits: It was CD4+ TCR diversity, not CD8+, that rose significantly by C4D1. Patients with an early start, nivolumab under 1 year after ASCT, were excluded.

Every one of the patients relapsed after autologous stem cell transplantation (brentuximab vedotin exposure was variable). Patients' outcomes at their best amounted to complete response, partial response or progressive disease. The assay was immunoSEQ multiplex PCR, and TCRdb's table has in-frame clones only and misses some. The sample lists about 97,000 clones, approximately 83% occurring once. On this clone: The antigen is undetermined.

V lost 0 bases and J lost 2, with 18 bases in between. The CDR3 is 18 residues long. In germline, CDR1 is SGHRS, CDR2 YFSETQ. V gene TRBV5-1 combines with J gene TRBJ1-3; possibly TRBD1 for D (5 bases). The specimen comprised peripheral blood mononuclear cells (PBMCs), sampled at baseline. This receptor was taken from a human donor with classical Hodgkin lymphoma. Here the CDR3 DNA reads TGCGCCAGCAGCTTGGCCAAGAAATGGGGGGAGGCTGGAAACACCATATATTTT. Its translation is CASSLAKKWGEAGNTIYF.